The clone carrying this TCR beta chain occurred many times. What it binds is unknown. Time point meaning: sample taken at primary tumor resection. Looked up from germline, CDR1 is MGHRA and CDR2 is YSYEKL. CDR3 length: 13 amino acids. Trimming pared 0 bases from V and 5 bases from J, leaving 7 bases between. MiXCR, run by TCRdb on the 5' RACE reads, gives a single entry per CDR3 protein. The table lists roughly 40,000 distinct CDR3 sequences, around 7% of them singletons. This entry comes from a study of spatial heterogeneity in lung cancer. Whole-study results and caveats: In blood, ubiquitous expanded tumor TCRs appeared more at resection than follow-up.

The origin of this receptor is a female donor with early-stage non-small cell lung cancer. Here the sequenced sample was PBMCs, taken at surgery. The V and J genes are TRBV4-1 and TRBJ2-5; D unclear. CDR3 sequence: CASSQDSRETQYF. In DNA, the CDR3 is TGCGCCAGCAGCCAAGATAGCAGGGAGACCCAGTACTTC.